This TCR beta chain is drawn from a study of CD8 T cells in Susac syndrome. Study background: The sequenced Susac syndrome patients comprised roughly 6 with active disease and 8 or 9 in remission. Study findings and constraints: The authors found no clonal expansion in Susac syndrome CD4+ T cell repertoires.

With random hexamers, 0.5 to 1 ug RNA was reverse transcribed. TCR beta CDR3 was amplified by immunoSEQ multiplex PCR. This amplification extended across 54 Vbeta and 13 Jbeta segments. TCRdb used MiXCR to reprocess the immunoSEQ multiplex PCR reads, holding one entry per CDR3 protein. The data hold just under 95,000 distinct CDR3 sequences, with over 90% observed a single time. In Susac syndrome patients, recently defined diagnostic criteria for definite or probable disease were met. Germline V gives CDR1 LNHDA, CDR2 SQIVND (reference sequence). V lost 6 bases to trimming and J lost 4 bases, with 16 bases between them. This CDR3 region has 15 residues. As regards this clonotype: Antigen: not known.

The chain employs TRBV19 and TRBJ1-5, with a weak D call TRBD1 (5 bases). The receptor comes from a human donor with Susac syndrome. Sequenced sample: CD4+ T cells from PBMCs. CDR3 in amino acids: CASSPGGVGNQPQHF. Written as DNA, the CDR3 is TGTGCCAGTAGCCCCGGGGGGGTTGGGAATCAGCCCCAGCATTTT.